This TCR beta chain was identified during a study of T-cell memory formation after mild COVID-19 (dated by TCRdb to the early 2020s). As for the study more broadly: Most TCR sequence clusters were specific to one of the two donors. In a couple of donors, T-cell clones that expanded and contracted after mild COVID-19 were followed by sequencing TCRalpha and TCRbeta repertoires longitudinally. Two young, previously healthy adult volunteers, one female and one male, were included in the cohort.

Findings and caveats that apply to the study as a whole: Whether the second-wave clones peaking on day 37 were SARS-CoV-2 specific was not confirmed. The study covered only a couple of mild cases, and larger cohorts including severe cases with pre-infection samples were considered necessary. Balanced CD4/CD8 phenotypes were observed for clones contracting from day 15 to 85, whereas a bias towards CD4+ was observed for a second wave of clones expanding from day 15 to 37. Some responding clones were detected in pre-infection memory, which suggested that pre-existing cross-reactive memory T cells had joined the SARS-CoV-2 response. Contracting CD4+ clones were found mainly in CM and EM memory subsets, while CD8+ clones were enriched in EMRA.

The sample was run on an Illumina NovaSeq 6000. Using 5'RACE with constant-segment primers, TCRalpha and TCRbeta cDNA libraries were constructed, with sample barcodes and unique molecular identifiers added in the process. RNA was extracted from every sample with Trizol reagent. Library amplification was performed in two PCR steps, and a second sample barcode and Illumina TruSeq adapters were introduced in the second step. The libraries were sequenced on an Illumina NovaSeq using 2 x 150 bp paired-end reads. The original pipeline was this. Demultiplexing of reads and collapsing into UMI-guided consensus sequences were performed with migec v1.2.7. Using mixcr v2.1.11, the UMI consensuses were aligned to TRA and TRB V and J templates and assembled into clonotypes. A clonotype was counted as expanded or contracted only when both edgeR and NoisET called the clonotype significant, with the noise models trained on biological replicates. For edgeR calls, the cutoffs were a false discovery rate-adjusted p below 0.01 and a log2 fold-change threshold of 1. PCA with hierarchical clustering of max-normalized trajectories of the 1000 most abundant clonotypes was used as exploratory dynamics analysis. The CD4 or CD8 phenotype of responding clones was assigned using the separately sequenced CD4+ and CD8+ repertoires. TCRdb redid the processing of the public reads, applying fastp at Q25 and MiXCR, and retained in-frame beta chains. Entries that share a CDR3 protein sequence are merged under the most common genes and DNA. For this entry, the V and J calls and clone size follow TCRdb and not the study's own pipeline. Recorded for this sample are about 560,000 distinct CDR3 sequences; roughly a fifth of them occurred a single time. Jointly, the top ten make up about 8.4% of the sample.

This clonotype was seen only a few times. Its target antigen remains unknown. No base quality information exists; no much larger clone differs at one position. PBMCs were isolated by Ficoll-Paque density gradient centrifugation. The TCR comes from an adult woman who had mild COVID-19 (a few samples of this study predate the infection). The sample titles of this study are shuffled in the database, so cell type and time point are left out; the donor was told from shared clones. Sequenced input: PBMCs or a T cell subset sorted from them (not recorded which).

CDR3 protein: CASSLALLGAEKTQYF. In nucleotide form, the sequence is TGTGCCAGCAGCTTAGCGCTTCTGGGGGCTGAAAAGACCCAGTACTTC. The chain uses TRBV7-8 and TRBJ2-5, with TRBD1 as a weak D call on 6 bases. From the cysteine through the phenylalanine, the CDR3 covers 16 amino acids. Here the CDR3 DNA is all that survives: 48 bases in frame from base 1. The CDR1 and CDR2 encoded by the germline V gene are SGHVS and FQNEAQ. At the junction V is shortened by 0 bases and J by 6 bases, with 17 bases in between. Beyond the CDR3, the reference TRBV7-8 and TRBJ2-5 genes provide the residues; the full variable domain reads: GAGVSQSPRYKVAKRGQDVALRCDPISGHVSLFWYQQALGQGPEFLTYFQNEAQLDKSGLPSDRFFAERPEGSVSTLKIQRTQQEDSAVYLCASSLALLGAEKTQYFGPGTRLLVL.